This T cell receptor beta chain was documented in a study of CD8 T cells in Susac syndrome. Germline assignment: CDR1 DFQATT and CDR2 SNEGSKA (reference sequence). The CDR3 totals 13 residues. The V and J ends lost 1 base and 3 bases respectively, with 10 bases between them. RNA was extracted with the RNeasy kit, and a quantity of roughly 0.5 to 1 ug was reverse transcribed using random hexamers. TCRdb itself ran the immunoSEQ multiplex PCR reads through MiXCR, one entry per CDR3 protein. The sample lists 160,000 or so distinct CDR3 sequences; approximately 95% were seen once. This rearrangement joins TRBV20-1 to TRBJ2-7, with D unresolved. The receptor was isolated from a human donor with multiple sclerosis. Material for sequencing was CD4+ T cells from PBMCs. CDR3: CSARGKVRYEQYF. CDR3 in DNA: TGCAGTGCTAGAGGAAAGGTACGCTACGAGCAGTACTTC.